This entry lists 3 T cell receptor beta chains sequenced from one sample in a study of T-cell reconstitution after alpha-beta-depleted transplantation in children. Preparation of the TCRbeta library used unique molecular identifiers. MiXCR, run by TCRdb on the PCR reads, gives a single entry per CDR3 protein. This sample has 600,000 or so distinct CDR3 sequences; under 25% occur once, and the top ten carry roughly 13%. The source material was PBMCs, mostly from graft donor cells, sampled 360 days after TCRalphabeta/CD19-depleted stem cell transplant. These TCRs come from a boy under three years old who had a stem cell transplant for acute myeloid leukemia, so the T cells may come from the graft donor.

This clonotype was counted a few times. CDR3 amino acids: CASSYSGQGRNTEAFF. The CDR3 bases are TGTGCCAGCAGTTACTCGGGACAGGGGAGGAACACTGAAGCTTTCTTT. The chain employs TRBV6-5 and TRBJ1-1, with 10 nucleotides matching TRBD1. Germline V gene lookup returns CDR1 MNHEY and CDR2 SVGAGI. V was clipped by 0 bases and J by 1 base; unmatched bases: 2. The CDR3 is 16 amino acids.

This chain links TRBV6-5 with TRBJ2-6; D remains unclear. V shed 2 bases and J shed 0 bases, with 14 bases lying between them. CDR1 and CDR2 (germline): MNHEY, SVGAGI. This CDR3 is built from 18 residues. The chain's CDR3 is CASSYGPRHLSGANVLTF. The CDR3, as DNA: TGTGCCAGCAGTTACGGCCCGCGACATCTCTCTGGGGCCAACGTCCTGACTTTC.

This clonotype has a handful of counts. This chain links TRBV5-1 with TRBJ2-7; D unresolved. CDR3 size: 17 residues. The V gene's germline CDR1 is SGHRS and CDR2 YFSETQ. V lost 0 bases, J lost 3 bases, and 19 bases lay in between. In nucleotides, the CDR3 is TGCGCCAGCAGCTTGGCCCGGTACGGTTTCCTCCGCTACGAGCAGTACGTC. This codes for CASSLARYGFLRYEQYV.